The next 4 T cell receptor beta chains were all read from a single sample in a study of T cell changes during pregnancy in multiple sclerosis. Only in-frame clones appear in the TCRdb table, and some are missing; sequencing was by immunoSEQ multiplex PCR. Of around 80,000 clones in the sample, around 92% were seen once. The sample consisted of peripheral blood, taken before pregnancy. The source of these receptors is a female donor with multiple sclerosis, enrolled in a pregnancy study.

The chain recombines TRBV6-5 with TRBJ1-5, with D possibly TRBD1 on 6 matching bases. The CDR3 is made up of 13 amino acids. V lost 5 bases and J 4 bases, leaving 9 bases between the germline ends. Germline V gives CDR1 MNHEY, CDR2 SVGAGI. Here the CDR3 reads CASSGQQNQPQHF. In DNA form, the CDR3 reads TGTGCCAGCAGTGGACAGCAGAATCAGCCCCAGCATTTT.

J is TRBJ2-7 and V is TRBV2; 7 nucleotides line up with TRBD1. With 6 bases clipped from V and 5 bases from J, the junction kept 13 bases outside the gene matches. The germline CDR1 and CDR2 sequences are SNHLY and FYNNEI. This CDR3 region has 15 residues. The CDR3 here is CASSRQGGRADEQYF. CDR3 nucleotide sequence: TGTGCCAGCAGCCGACAGGGTGGGCGGGCGGACGAGCAGTACTTC.

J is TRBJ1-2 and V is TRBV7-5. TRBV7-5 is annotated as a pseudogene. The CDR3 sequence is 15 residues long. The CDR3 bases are TGTGCCAGAAGCCTCGGGGGGGCGTCTAACTATGGCTACACCTTC. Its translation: CARSLGGASNYGYTF.

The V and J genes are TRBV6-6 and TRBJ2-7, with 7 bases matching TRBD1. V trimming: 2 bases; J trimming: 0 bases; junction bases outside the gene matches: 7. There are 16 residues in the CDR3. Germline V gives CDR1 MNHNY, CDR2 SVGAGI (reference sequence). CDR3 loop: CASSYPTGLGSYEQYF. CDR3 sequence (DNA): TGTGCCAGCAGTTACCCGACAGGGTTGGGCTCCTACGAGCAGTACTTC.